The entry below describes one T cell receptor beta chain. What it binds is unknown. This CDR3 is built from 18 residues. Primers for the PCR totalled 60 Vbeta and 13 Jbeta. Using immunoSEQ multiplex PCR, the repertoire was profiled, and TCRdb retains in-frame clones only, with some absent. Of some 110,000 clones in the sample, about four fifths were seen once. The data derive from a study of cytomegalovirus exposure and HLA in healthy donors. Findings and caveats of the study: The study labeled 180 or so TCR beta chains cytomegalovirus-associated. For TCR beta chains, V- and J-gene trimming was later linked to a missense DCLRE1C variant. Sequences of the TCR beta chain were said to predict the HLA-A and HLA-B alleles of most subjects accurately.

Sequencing used PBMCs. The genes are TRBV21-1 and TRBJ2-1; the table's D gene call, TRBD2, was not cross checked with the DNA. TRBV21-1 is an annotated pseudogene. The TCR originated in a man aged 40-49 years in good health and CMV-seronegative. DNA for the CDR3: TGTGCCAGCAGCAAAGAGGTTAGCGGGAGAAGGGGGGGCAATGAGCAGTTCTTC. Protein product: CASSKEVSGRRGGNEQFF.